A single TCR beta chain is shown here with its context. Antigen specificity is unknown. The protocol was immunoSEQ multiplex PCR, while the TCRdb copy is restricted to in-frame clones and leaves out a portion. The table for this sample gives more than 110,000 clones. The data were taken from a study of T cell responses to AZD1222 COVID-19 vaccine. General observations from the study: Donors in the cohort were predominantly white British and more often female, and clonal diversity was possibly underestimated. Variant regions that are unmutated are reportedly the target of nearly half of spike-specific TCRs.

The CDR3 is made up of 14 amino acids. V lost 4 bases and J lost 7, with 16 bases in between. Per germline, CDR1 LGHDT and CDR2 YNNKEL (reference sequence). The V and J genes are TRBV3-1 (or the pseudogene TRBV3-2) and TRBJ1-1; possibly TRBD1 for D (6 bases). The specimen sequenced was peripheral blood. The clonotype originates from an adult in good health. The CDR3 DNA is TGTGCCAGCAGCCCTGTGGGGGGGGCTGTTGAAGCTTTCTTT. Translated: CASSPVGGAVEAFF.